The TCR beta chain described here comes from a study of T cells in women clearing cervical HPV infection. The wider study: HLA type could not be excluded as a confounder.

Study conclusions and caveats: Associations may precede or follow infection; HPV-specific or memory T cells were not isolated. TRBV6-7 relative abundance averaged approximately 0.1% in cases and 0.15% to 0.2% in controls.

The CDR3 loop spans 13 amino acids. Germline-derived CDR1 and CDR2 are SGHVS and FQNEAQ. Genomic DNA, averaging roughly 1,200 ng per sample, yielded TCR beta CDR3 via immunoSEQ. The method was immunoSEQ multiplex PCR; TCRdb's version includes in-frame clones alone and lacks a portion of them. The sample spans about 33,000 clones; the ten largest clones claim approximately 8.3%. A word on this clone: The antigen remains undetermined. From the germline J gene comes the end of the CDR3, since the read stops 3 residues before it.

This TCR derives from a woman aged 18-70 years with a cervical HPV16 infection that either progressed to CIN3+ or cleared (not recorded which). This chain connects TRBV7-8 to TRBJ1-2, with 10 nucleotides matching TRBD1. The sample taken for sequencing was blood buffy coat. CDR3 loop: CASSGTGVGGYTF. CDR3 DNA (partial): TGTGCCAGCAGCGGGACAGGGGTAGGCGGC.